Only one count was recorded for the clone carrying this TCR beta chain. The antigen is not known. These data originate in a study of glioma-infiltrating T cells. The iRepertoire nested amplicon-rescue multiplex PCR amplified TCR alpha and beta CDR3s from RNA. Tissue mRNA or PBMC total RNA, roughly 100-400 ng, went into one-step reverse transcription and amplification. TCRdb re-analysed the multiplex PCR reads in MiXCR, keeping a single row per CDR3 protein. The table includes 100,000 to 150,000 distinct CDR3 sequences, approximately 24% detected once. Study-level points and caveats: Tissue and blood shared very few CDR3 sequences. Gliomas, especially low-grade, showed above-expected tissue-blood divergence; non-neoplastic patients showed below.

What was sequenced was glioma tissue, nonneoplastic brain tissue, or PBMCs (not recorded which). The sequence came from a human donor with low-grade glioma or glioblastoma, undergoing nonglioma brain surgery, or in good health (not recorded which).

The CDR3 reads CASSVGLPNQPQHF. CDR3 in DNA: TGTGCCAGCAGCGTTGGACTACCTAATCAGCCCCAGCATTTT. V usage is TRBV7-4 and J usage is TRBJ1-5; D gene uncertain. Trimming took 5 bases from V and 4 from J, leaving 12 bases between them. Germline assignment: CDR1 SGHVT and CDR2 SQSDAQ. The CDR3 contains 14 residues.